Listed below are T cell receptor beta chains from one sample, sequenced in a study of CD8 T cells in Susac syndrome. A single record per CDR3 protein comes from TCRdb applying MiXCR to the immunoSEQ multiplex PCR reads. The table lists about 300,000 distinct CDR3 sequences, 70% to 90% of them singletons, with 0.2% to 0.25% in the top ten. Specimen: CD8+ T cells from PBMCs. The source of these receptors is a human donor with multiple sclerosis. CDR3s include the opening cysteine and the closing phenylalanine or tryptophan. A D gene is named only where the DNA matches it firmly. Size is stated for part of the rows, as once, few or many counts, or as a class when the clone is expanded.

. . TRBJ1-2 TRBV20-1 14 CSAKGTMKYGGYTF TGCAGTGCTAAGGGTACTATGAAATATGGTGGCTACACCTTC
. . TRBJ1-3 TRBV12-3/TRBV12-4 17 CASSYGSGPRAGNTIYF TGTGCCAGCAGCTACGGCTCGGGTCCTCGAGCGGGAAACACCATATATTTT
TRBD2 . TRBJ2-1 TRBV7-9 15 CASSLASGRHNEQFF TGTGCCAGCAGCTTAGCTAGCGGGAGGCACAATGAGCAGTTCTTC
. once TRBJ2-1 TRBV29-1 11 CSVGLYNEQFF TGCAGCGTCGGGCTCTACAATGAGCAGTTCTTC
. once TRBJ2-3 TRBV6-2/TRBV6-3 14 CASSSPITTDTQYF TGTGCCAGCAGTTCTCCTATTACCACAGATACGCAGTATTTT
TRBD1 once TRBJ2-3 TRBV29-1 16 CSAEPPPPTGSDTQYF TGCAGCGCCGAACCCCCGCCCCCGACAGGGAGTGATACGCAGTATTTT
. . TRBJ2-7 TRBV20-1 15 CSARDRWLASDEQYF TGCAGTGCTAGAGATAGGTGGCTAGCGAGCGACGAGCAGTACTTC
. . TRBJ1-2 TRBV12-3/TRBV12-4 11 CASAGDDGYTF TGTGCCAGCGCGGGAGATGATGGCTACACCTTC
. few TRBJ2-6 TRBV20-1 14 CSASWDSGANVLTF TGCAGTGCTAGCTGGGACTCTGGGGCCAACGTCCTGACTTTC
TRBD2 . TRBJ2-1 TRBV19 14 CASSMLAGVSEQFF TGTGCCAGTAGTATGCTAGCGGGAGTCTCTGAGCAGTTCTTC
. . TRBJ2-7 TRBV9 15 CASSVSGLLTYEQYF TGTGCCAGCAGCGTATCAGGGCTCCTGACCTACGAGCAGTACTTC
TRBD2 . TRBJ2-3 TRBV20-1 16 CSARDLSGGITDTQYF TGCAGTGCTAGAGATCTGTCGGGAGGAATCACAGATACGCAGTATTTT